In this sample, the clone carrying this T cell receptor (beta chain) turned up many times. The data were taken from a study of regulatory T cells in long-lasting Graves disease. The time point was: newly diagnosed GD, antithyroid drugs for less than 3 months. Making the TCR library involved RNA that had been extracted from PBMCs. iRepertoire HTBI primers and Arm-PCR of CDR3 regions built TCR beta libraries. One entry per CDR3 protein, called by TCRdb with MiXCR from the multiplex PCR reads. The table shows about 440,000 distinct CDR3 sequences, with about 16% occurring only once. Germline CDR1 reads MDHEN; CDR2 reads SYDVKM. The V gene lost 4 bases and the J gene lost 0 bases, with 13 bases spanning the gap. This CDR3 is 16 amino acids long. These data also formed part of another study, on T cells in Graves' hyperthyroidism and ophthalmopathy.

The TCR sequence derives from a woman aged 30 to 39 with Graves disease. The chain carries TRBV28 and TRBJ2-1; D gene uncertain. Source: peripheral blood mononuclear cells (PBMCs), taken at new diagnosis, from a patient treated with antithyroid drugs. The DNA for the CDR3 is TGTGCCAGCAGTTCGGCTGGCGGAAGCTCCTACAATGAGCAGTTCTTC. Its protein is CASSSAGGSSYNEQFF.